Below are 26 T cell receptor beta chains sequenced from a single sample in a study of cytomegalovirus exposure and HLA in healthy donors. Primers: 60 Vbeta forward and 13 Jbeta reverse. The assay was immunoSEQ multiplex PCR, and TCRdb's table has in-frame clones only and misses some. This listing includes about 110,000 clones. Specimen: PBMCs. The receptor source for this set is a man in his fifties in good health and CMV-seronegative.

The rearrangement joins TRBV5-5 to TRBJ2-7, with D tentatively TRBD2 (6 bases). Germline V lookup: CDR1 SGHKS, CDR2 YYEKEE (reference sequence). The ends were cut back, 0 bases at V and 4 bases at J, with 14 bases in the middle. The CDR3 sequence is 15 residues long. As DNA, the CDR3 is TGTGCCAGCAGCTTGGAAGCGGGTAACCCTTACGAGCAGTACTTC. Its protein product is CASSLEAGNPYEQYF.

The chain recombines TRBV11-2 with TRBJ2-1; D is perhaps TRBD2 (6 bases). The CDR3 has 16 residues. V lost 1 base and J 4 bases, leaving 14 bases between the germline ends. Germline CDR1 is SGHAT and CDR2 is FQNNGV. The CDR3 loop reads CASSLVLASVYNEQFF. CDR3 sequence (DNA): TGTGCCAGCAGCTTAGTCCTGGCTAGCGTGTACAATGAGCAGTTCTTC.

The V call is TRBV7-2, the J call TRBJ2-3; a possible D gene is TRBD2 (7 bases). CDR3 length: 16 residues. Germline loops: CDR1 SGHTA, CDR2 FQGNSA. Trimming stripped 6 bases from V and 7 bases from J, with 23 bases between. As DNA, the CDR3 is TGTGCCAGCAGTCCCCCTCGGGCGGGGGCCTCGAATACGCAGTATTTT. Translated, it gives CASSPPRAGASNTQYF. Full variable domain (outside the CDR3, taken from reference TRBV7-2 and TRBJ2-3): GAGVSQSPSNKVTEKGKDVELRCDPISGHTALYWYRQSLGQGLEFLIYFQGNSAPDKSGLPSDRFSAERTGGSVSTLTIQRTQQEDSAVYLCASSPPRAGASNTQYFGPGTRLTVL.

The CDR3 region is CASGTSGGSDTQYF. The DNA of the CDR3 is TGTGCCAGCGGAACTAGCGGGGGATCAGATACGCAGTATTTT. This rearrangement joins TRBV5-6 to TRBJ2-3, with 11 bases aligning to TRBD2. V was clipped by 7 bases and J by 4 bases; unmatched bases: 5. Per germline, CDR1 SGHDT and CDR2 YYEEEE. The CDR3 runs to 14 residues.

V usage is TRBV19 and J usage is TRBJ1-3, with TRBD1 as a possible D gene (6 bases). Trimming took off 3 bases at V and 1 base at J, with 10 bases between the two ends. The CDR3 loop spans 15 amino acids. Germline CDR1 LNHDA, CDR2 SQIVND (reference sequence). CDR3 loop: CASSIGGQSGNTIYF. Here the CDR3 DNA reads TGTGCCAGTAGTATCGGGGGGCAATCTGGAAACACCATATATTTT.

The rearrangement joins TRBV7-2 to TRBJ2-5; 11 bases map to TRBD2. After removal of 5 bases from V and 5 bases from J, the junction contained 10 bases not matched to a gene. The germline V gene encodes CDR1 SGHTA and CDR2 FQGNSA. This CDR3 region has 16 residues. DNA of the CDR3: TGTGCCAGCAGCGGGGGGCTAGCGGGGGGCGCTGAGACCCAGTACTTC. It specifies CASSGGLAGGAETQYF. Using reference TRBV7-2 and TRBJ2-5 for the parts outside the CDR3, the full variable domain is GAGVSQSPSNKVTEKGKDVELRCDPISGHTALYWYRQSLGQGLEFLIYFQGNSAPDKSGLPSDRFSAERTGGSVSTLTIQRTQQEDSAVYLCASSGGLAGGAETQYFGPGTRLLVL.

The V and J genes are TRBV7-8 and TRBJ2-7, with D possibly being TRBD1 (6 bases). The CDR3 runs to 16 residues. Trimming pared 0 bases from V and 3 bases from J, leaving 15 bases between. Germline V gene lookup returns CDR1 SGHVS and CDR2 FQNEAQ. CDR3 bases: TGTGCCAGCAGCTTAGCATTTGCGGACAGACGCTACGAGCAGTACTTC. This sequence encodes CASSLAFADRRYEQYF.

The CDR3 DNA is TGCGCCAGCAGCTCGGGACAGGGGATTGCTTACGAGCAGTACTTC. Protein: CASSSGQGIAYEQYF. The V gene is TRBV5-1, the J gene TRBJ2-7, with 10 nucleotides matching TRBD1. The CDR3 loop spans 15 amino acids. J lost 4 bases, V lost 3 bases, and 7 bases had no gene match. The germline V gene has CDR1 SGHRS and CDR2 YFSETQ.

The V and J genes are TRBV27 and TRBJ2-2; weak D call: TRBD2 (6 bases). Trimming removed 0 bases at V and 4 bases at J, with 12 bases between. The germline gives CDR1 MNHEY, CDR2 SMNVEV (reference sequence). The CDR3 totals 16 residues. This CDR3 reads CASSLSGGVGTGELFF. Here the CDR3 DNA reads TGTGCCAGCAGTTTATCGGGGGGAGTTGGCACCGGGGAGCTGTTTTTT.

V gene TRBV6-6 combines with J gene TRBJ2-3; TRBD2 matches at 9 bases. The germline CDR1 and CDR2 sequences are MNHNY and SVGAGI (reference sequence). There are 15 residues in the CDR3. V gave up 5 bases and J gave up 4 bases; unmatched junction bases: 7. CDR3 bases: TGTGCCAGCAGTCCCTTCGCGGGGGGGCCAGATACGCAGTATTTT. Protein: CASSPFAGGPDTQYF.

This sequence joins TRBV19 and TRBJ1-1, with D maybe TRBD1 (5 bases). This CDR3 has 14 residues. V lost 3 bases, J lost 1 base, and 9 bases lay in between. Per germline, CDR1 LNHDA and CDR2 SQIVND (reference sequence). CDR3 amino acids: CASSIRDRNTEAFF. The CDR3 nucleotides are TGTGCCAGTAGTATCCGCGACAGGAACACTGAAGCTTTCTTT. The full variable domain, rest sourced from reference TRBV19 and TRBJ1-1, is DGGITQSPKYLFRKEGQNVTLSCEQNLNHDAMYWYRQDPGQGLRLIYYSQIVNDFQKGDIAEGYSVSREKKESFPLTVTSAQKNPTAFYLCASSIRDRNTEAFFGQGTRLTVV.

The chain has TRBV6-5 and TRBJ2-7, with 7 bases that match TRBD1. CDR1 and CDR2 from the germline V gene are MNHEY and SVGAGI. Germline trimming cut 4 bases from V and 2 bases from J; bases unmatched to any gene: 5. This CDR3 is 14 amino acids long. The DNA of the CDR3 is TGTGCCAGCAGTTCCCCCGGGACAGCCTACGAGCAGTACTTC. As protein: CASSSPGTAYEQYF.

This CDR3 reads CASSRTREGTEAFF. The CDR3 DNA follows: TGTGCCAGCAGCCGAACCAGGGAGGGCACTGAAGCTTTCTTT. This chain uses TRBV14 with TRBJ1-1; the D gene is possibly TRBD1 (5 bases). CDR1 is SGHDN and CDR2 is FVKESK in the germline V gene. Trimming removed 4 bases from V and 4 bases from J, with 13 bases in between. The CDR3 totals 14 residues.

The chain links TRBV5-5 to TRBJ2-1, with D possibly matching TRBD2 (6 bases). Germline V gene data show CDR1 as SGHKS and CDR2 as YYEKEE (reference sequence). The V gene lost 3 bases and the J gene lost 10 bases, with 20 bases spanning the gap. CDR3 size: 15 residues. The CDR3 here is CASSWGDRLAGEQFF. The CDR3 nucleotides read TGTGCCAGCAGCTGGGGGGACCGCTTGGCGGGAGAGCAGTTCTTC.

This chain links TRBV30 with TRBJ2-2; D gene ambiguous. The CDR3 consists of 12 residues. The ends were cut back, 8 bases at V and 3 bases at J, with 10 bases in the middle. The V gene's germline CDR1 is GTSNPN and CDR2 SVGIG (reference sequence). The CDR3 nucleotides are TGTGCCGCGGCCGGTTACACCGGGGAGCTGTTTTTT. It is translated as CAAAGYTGELFF.

In regard to this clone: The CDR3 carries no conserved terminal phenylalanine or tryptophan, so it likely arises from a read error. The V and J genes are TRBV13 and TRBJ1-2; D is unclear. The CDR3 is 13 residues long. Germline CDR1 PRHDT, CDR2 FYEKMQ (reference sequence). Trimming stripped 2 bases from V and 8 bases from J, with 12 bases between. Here the CDR3 reads CASSLSSVLGYTL. CDR3 nucleotide sequence: TGTGCCAGCAGCTTATCGTCAGTGTTGGGCTACACCCTC.

This rearrangement joins TRBV7-9 to TRBJ2-7; D unclear. With 5 bases removed from V and 7 bases from J, the gap between germline ends came to 12 bases. The CDR3 runs to 12 residues. The germline CDR1 and CDR2 sequences are SEHNR and FQNEAQ (reference sequence). The CDR3 spells CASSLSSREQYF. The CDR3 DNA follows: TGTGCCAGCAGCCTTAGTTCCCGGGAGCAGTACTTC.

The chain recombines TRBV5-1 with TRBJ2-2, with D perhaps TRBD2 (5 bases). V was trimmed by 2 bases and J by 5 bases, leaving 10 bases between them. The CDR3 spans 14 residues. Per germline, CDR1 SGHRS and CDR2 YFSETQ. The chain's CDR3 is CASSFGLVTGELFF. The CDR3 DNA sequence: TGCGCCAGCAGCTTCGGACTGGTTACCGGGGAGCTGTTTTTT.

The V and J genes are TRBV7-9 and TRBJ2-2; D is unclear. This CDR3 is 16 amino acids long. CDR1 and CDR2 (germline): SEHNR, FQNEAQ (reference sequence). The germline V and J ends were trimmed by 6 bases and 6 bases, with 20 bases remaining between them. CDR3 residues: CASSPRSEPVAGELFF. The CDR3 nucleotides read TGTGCCAGCAGTCCCCGTTCCGAACCGGTGGCCGGGGAGCTGTTTTTT. The entire variable domain, with the rest obtained from reference TRBV7-9 and TRBJ2-2, is as follows: DTGVSQNPRHKITKRGQNVTFRCDPISEHNRLYWYRQTLGQGPEFLTYFQNEAQLEKSRLLSDRFSAERPKGSFSTLEIQRTEQGDSAMYLCASSPRSEPVAGELFFGEGSRLTVL.

The genes are TRBV5-4 and TRBJ2-7; 7 nucleotides agree with TRBD2. The CDR3 covers 16 residues. V lost 1 base to trimming and J lost 5 bases; unmatched junction nucleotides: 12. CDR1 is SGHNT, CDR2 YYREEE, per germline (reference sequence). CDR3 DNA: TGTGCCAGCAGCTTGTCCATGGGCGGGAGCCGACACGAGCAGTACTTC. Residues: CASSLSMGGSRHEQYF.

The chain recombines TRBV18 with TRBJ1-1; 12 bases line up with TRBD1. Trimming cost V 3 bases and J 5 bases; bases outside gene matches: 7. CDR3 length equals 16 residues. Per germline, CDR1 KGHSH and CDR2 LQKENI. The CDR3 loop reads CASSPLGQGAGTEAFF. The CDR3 nucleotides are TGTGCCAGCTCACCTCTGGGACAGGGGGCAGGGACTGAAGCTTTCTTT.

The gene calls are TRBV7-2 and TRBJ2-7; 12 positions agree with TRBD2. Looked up from germline, CDR1 is SGHTA and CDR2 is FQGNSA. The CDR3 sequence is 15 residues long. V gave up 5 bases and J gave up 2 bases; unmatched junction bases: 4. The DNA for the CDR3 is TGTGCCAGCAGCCCTCGACTAGCGGGAGCCTACGAGCAGTACTTC. Translating it yields CASSPRLAGAYEQYF. The full variable domain, rest sourced from reference TRBV7-2 and TRBJ2-7, is GAGVSQSPSNKVTEKGKDVELRCDPISGHTALYWYRQSLGQGLEFLIYFQGNSAPDKSGLPSDRFSAERTGGSVSTLTIQRTQQEDSAVYLCASSPRLAGAYEQYFGPGTRLTVT.

The chain uses TRBV6-1 and TRBJ1-1; D is possibly TRBD1 (5 bases). CDR1 is MNHNS and CDR2 is SASEGT in the germline V gene. The CDR3 has 13 residues. V lost 6 bases, J lost 5 bases, and 13 bases lay in between. The CDR3, as DNA: TGTGCCAGCAGGGTGGGGGGGTGGACTGAAGCTTTCTTT. Protein: CASRVGGWTEAFF.

The chain has TRBV5-6 and TRBJ1-2, with TRBD1 matching over 9 bases. The CDR3 extends over 16 amino acids. The V gene end was trimmed by 0 bases and the J gene end by 4 bases; junction bases not matched to a gene: 7. Per the germline V gene, CDR1 is SGHDT and CDR2 is YYEEEE. The DNA for the CDR3 is TGTGCCAGCAGCTTGGTCCCGGGACAGGGAGTCTATGGCTACACCTTC. Residues: CASSLVPGQGVYGYTF.

The gene calls are TRBV18 and TRBJ1-1; D is ambiguous. Germline V gene data show CDR1 as KGHSH and CDR2 as LQKENI. This CDR3 comprises 13 residues. Trimming cost V 4 bases and J 5 bases, with 11 bases left between them. The CDR3 nucleotides are TGTGCCAGCTCACGAGGTACGGGTACTGAAGCTTTCTTT. It specifies CASSRGTGTEAFF. The whole variable domain, filled in from reference TRBV18 and TRBJ1-1, reads NAGVMQNPRHLVRRRGQEARLRCSPMKGHSHVYWYRQLPEEGLKFMVYLQKENIIDESGMPKERFSAEFPKEGPSILRIQQVVRGDSAAYFCASSRGTGTEAFFGQGTRLTVV.

V gene TRBV7-9 combines with J gene TRBJ2-7, with 8 nucleotides matching TRBD1. With 1 base clipped from V and 3 bases from J, the junction kept 11 bases outside the gene matches. Germline CDR1 is SEHNR and CDR2 is FQNEAQ (reference sequence). There are 17 residues in the CDR3. The CDR3 reads CASSLGPKTGASYEQYF. CDR3 DNA sequence: TGTGCCAGCAGCTTAGGACCGAAGACAGGGGCGAGCTACGAGCAGTACTTC.